This entry describes one TCR beta chain. Its antigen is unidentified. 5'RACE template switching built TCR beta cDNA with unique molecular identifiers. Each CDR3 protein gets one entry in TCRdb, which reprocessed the 5' RACE reads and gives no DNA. The table for this sample gives about 540,000 distinct CDR3 sequences. This sample was included in a study of T cells expressing NK-cell markers. At the level of the study: It was sorted CD3+CD56-NKG2C+, CD3+CD56+NKG2C- and CD3+CD56+NKG2C+ T cells that provided the TCR beta repertoires.

Findings and limits, study-wide: Leadership of the CD3+CD56-NKG2C+ fraction also belonged to these clonotypes in a handful of donors. Questions lingered over whether expanded NKG2C+ T cell clones were HCMV-specific.

The CDR3 covers 15 residues. The germline CDR1 and CDR2 sequences are DFQATT and SNEGSKA (reference sequence). This rearrangement joins TRBV20-1 to TRBJ2-1; TCRdb gives TRBD1 as the D gene, but with no DNA this cannot be confirmed. The sample taken for sequencing was blood T cells: a sorted CD56 or NKG2C T cell subset, CD4+ or CD8+ T cells, or bulk PBMC T cells (not recorded which). The TCR originated in a man younger than 35 in good health. This chain's CDR3 is CSAPTRESSYNEQFF.